This entry lists 31 T cell receptor beta chains sequenced from one sample in a study of shared clonotypes between healthy human individuals (dated by TCRdb to the early 2020s). Library creation used the immunoSEQ multiplex PCR assay. TCRdb's version of the immuneACCESS table is confined to in-frame rearrangements and falls short of the full clone set. An unresolved V gene accounts for under half of the shortfall where checked; the remainder is of unknown origin. Recorded for this sample are some 630,000 clones; 55% to 75% of them occurred a single time. The ten biggest clones cover less than 2% of the sample. Sequencing used memory CD4+ T cells sorted from blood. This specimen's cell subset or site label, interpreted: CD45RA-negative fraction. Receptors were obtained from a woman aged 25 to 39 in good health.

This clone was counted once. A much larger clone differs by one base, so this may be a read error. Within the sample, other DNA sequences also encode this same CDR3. The gene calls are TRBV2 and TRBJ2-2, with a weak D call TRBD1 (6 bases). Trimming removed 4 bases from V and 5 bases from J, with 8 bases in between. Germline V CDR1 and CDR2: SNHLY, FYNNEI. This CDR3 is built from 13 residues. CDR3: CASSVQGTGELFF. CDR3 bases: TGTGCCAGCAGTGTCCAGGGGACCGGGGAGCTGTTTTTT.

V gene TRBV6-1 combines with J gene TRBJ2-3; D not resolved. V was shortened by 7 bases and J by 0 bases, with 8 bases between the two germline ends. The CDR3 extends over 13 amino acids. Germline values: CDR1 MNHNS, CDR2 SASEGT. The CDR3 region is CASNSPSTDTQYF. CDR3 DNA: TGTGCCAGCAATTCTCCCAGCACAGATACGCAGTATTTT.

This clone was counted a single time. This rearrangement joins TRBV5-1 to TRBJ2-3; 8 bases are a match to TRBD1. CDR3 size: 15 residues. Germline V gene sequence: CDR1 SGHRS, CDR2 YFSETQ. Losses at the gene ends were 3 bases for V and 7 bases for J; bases not matched to a gene: 10. The CDR3 DNA sequence: TGCGCCAGCAGCTCGACAGGGGCAGGTCACTATACGCAGTATTTT. Its translation is CASSSTGAGHYTQYF.

The rearrangement joins TRBV7-2 to TRBJ1-2; D unresolved. Per the germline V gene, CDR1 is SGHTA and CDR2 is FQGNSA. The CDR3 spans 15 residues. The ends were cut back, 1 base at V and 4 bases at J, with 13 bases in the middle. The CDR3 loop reads CASSLGQPGGYGYTF. CDR3 DNA sequence: TGTGCCAGCAGCTTAGGCCAGCCCGGAGGCTATGGCTACACCTTC.

This chain links TRBV15 with TRBJ1-5; 8 bases fit TRBD1. V lost 6 bases to trimming and J lost 6 bases; unmatched junction nucleotides: 7. This CDR3 spans 14 amino acids. Germline V gene sequence: CDR1 LNHNV, CDR2 YYDKDF (reference sequence). The DNA of the CDR3 is TGTGCCACCAGAAGGACAGGGAAAGGTCAGCCCCAGCATTTT. It specifies CATRRTGKGQPQHF.

This clone was counted ten times or more. The chain is built from TRBV7-2 and TRBJ2-1; 9 positions agree with TRBD1. After removal of 4 bases from V and 7 bases from J, the junction contained 11 bases not matched to a gene. CDR3 length equals 16 residues. Per the germline V gene, CDR1 is SGHTA and CDR2 is FQGNSA. CDR3 protein: CASSWTGTGSSNEQFF. The CDR3 DNA sequence: TGTGCCAGCAGCTGGACCGGGACAGGGAGTTCTAATGAGCAGTTCTTC.

This chain uses TRBV11-2 with TRBJ2-7; D is possibly TRBD2 (5 bases). The CDR3 covers 16 residues. Germline-derived CDR1 and CDR2 are SGHAT and FQNNGV. V gave up 6 bases and J gave up 3 bases, with 21 bases separating them. In DNA form, the CDR3 reads TGTGCCAGCAGAGCTTTGAGGCTAGCCGGAGACTACGAGCAGTACTTC. Translated: CASRALRLAGDYEQYF.

V is TRBV13 and J is TRBJ2-5; possibly TRBD2 for D (5 bases). The germline V and J ends were trimmed by 5 bases and 1 base, with 11 bases remaining between them. The length of the CDR3 is 14 residues. CDR1 PRHDT and CDR2 FYEKMQ come from the germline V gene (reference sequence). CDR3 nucleotides: TGTGCCAGCAGCATCGGACTTCCCCAAGAGACCCAGTACTTC. It encodes CASSIGLPQETQYF.

The rearrangement uses TRBV6-6 and TRBJ2-1; perhaps TRBD1 as D (5 bases). The V end was cut by 7 bases, the J end by 5 bases, with 12 bases between. CDR3 length: 13 residues. CDR1 and CDR2 from the germline V gene are MNHNY and SVGAGI (reference sequence). This CDR3 reads CASTRWGDNEQFF. CDR3 coding DNA: TGTGCCAGCACCCGGTGGGGCGACAATGAGCAGTTCTTC.

This chain joins TRBV6-5 and TRBJ2-7, with a weak D call TRBD1 (6 bases). Germline CDR1 reads MNHEY; CDR2 reads SVGAGI. Trimming pared 4 bases from V and 2 bases from J, leaving 12 bases between. There are 14 residues in the CDR3. CDR3 DNA sequence: TGTGCCAGCAGTTCCCAGGGGTCGACCTACGAGCAGTACTTC. Amino acid sequence: CASSSQGSTYEQYF.

A single count supports this clone. This chain joins TRBV28 and TRBJ2-7; D is possibly TRBD1 (5 bases). Trimming removed 3 bases from V and 12 bases from J, with 15 bases in between. CDR3 length: 12 residues. Germline V gene sequence: CDR1 MDHEN, CDR2 SYDVKM. CDR3 residues: CASSLGQTRRYF. The DNA for the CDR3 is TGTGCCAGCAGTTTGGGGCAGACGCGACGGTACTTC.

Ten or more counts support this clone. The V call is TRBV7-3, the J call TRBJ2-4; 10 nucleotides match TRBD2. CDR1 is SGHTA, CDR2 FQGTGA, per germline. The V gene end was trimmed by 4 bases and the J gene end by 5 bases; junction bases not matched to a gene: 5. The CDR3 spans 15 residues. The CDR3 DNA sequence: TGTGCCAGCAGCTCCTCCGGGACTAGCGAAAACATTCAGTACTTC. Its protein product is CASSSSGTSENIQYF.

The chain carries TRBV7-9 and TRBJ2-1, with 8 bases matching TRBD2. The J segment lost 5 bases and the V segment lost 5 bases, leaving 14 bases of the junction unmatched. This CDR3 is built from 17 residues. Germline CDR1 SEHNR, CDR2 FQNEAQ (reference sequence). CDR3 amino acids: CASSKAPLAGGNNEQFF. CDR3 DNA: TGTGCCAGCAGCAAAGCTCCTCTAGCGGGTGGAAACAATGAGCAGTTCTTC.

This clone was detected only a few times. The chain couples TRBV18 to TRBJ2-5; a possible D gene is TRBD1 (5 bases). In germline, CDR1 is KGHSH, CDR2 LQKENI. The CDR3 is 12 amino acids. The V end was cut by 4 bases, the J end by 5 bases, with 8 bases between. CDR3: CASSHRLETQYF. Here the CDR3 DNA reads TGTGCCAGCTCACACAGGCTCGAGACCCAGTACTTC.

This rearrangement joins TRBV28 to TRBJ2-5, with D perhaps matching TRBD1 (6 bases). Trimming took 4 bases from V and 4 from J, leaving 16 bases between them. From germline, CDR1 is MDHEN and CDR2 SYDVKM. This CDR3 is built from 15 residues. The CDR3 coding sequence is TGTGCCAGCAGTTCCCTGGGGACAAAAGGAGAGACCCAGTACTTC. It codes for CASSSLGTKGETQYF.

The chain joins TRBV7-9 to TRBJ2-2, with D perhaps matching TRBD2 (6 bases). The CDR3 loop spans 16 amino acids. In germline, CDR1 is SEHNR, CDR2 FQNEAQ (reference sequence). Trimming shortened V by 4 bases and J by 2 bases, and 14 bases separated the two germline ends. This chain's CDR3 is CASSSPAGSNTGELFF. The CDR3 nucleotides are TGTGCCAGCAGCTCCCCGGCGGGGTCAAACACCGGGGAGCTGTTTTTT. Filled out from reference TRBV7-9 and TRBJ2-2, the complete variable domain reads DTGVSQNPRHKITKRGQNVTFRCDPISEHNRLYWYRQTLGQGPEFLTYFQNEAQLEKSRLLSDRFSAERPKGSFSTLEIQRTEQGDSAMYLCASSSPAGSNTGELFFGEGSRLTVL.

The genes are TRBV30 and TRBJ2-1, with TRBD2 identical over 14 bases. The CDR3 runs 16 residues. Germline V gene sequence: CDR1 GTSNPN, CDR2 SVGIG (reference sequence). The V segment lost 1 base and the J segment 4 bases; nucleotides outside the gene matches: 3. The CDR3 nucleotides are TGTGCCTGGAGTGCGACTAGCGGGAGGGGGTACAATGAGCAGTTCTTC. Its protein product is CAWSATSGRGYNEQFF.

The chain employs TRBV30 and TRBJ2-1; TRBD1 matches at 7 bases. With 2 bases clipped from V and 0 bases from J, the junction kept 4 bases outside the gene matches. Germline assignment: CDR1 GTSNPN and CDR2 SVGIG (reference sequence). This CDR3 has 15 residues. The CDR3, as DNA: TGTGCCTGGAGTAGGGGACAGAGCTCCTACAATGAGCAGTTCTTC. Translation gives CAWSRGQSSYNEQFF.

The chain recombines TRBV5-1 with TRBJ2-7; 8 nucleotides line up with TRBD1. Germline values: CDR1 SGHRS, CDR2 YFSETQ. Trimming removed 3 bases from V and 3 bases from J; junction bases left unmatched: 5. There are 14 residues in the CDR3. CDR3 nucleotide sequence: TGCGCCAGCAGCTCGTACACAGGGGGCTACGAGCAGTACTTC. This gives the protein CASSSYTGGYEQYF.

The chain links TRBV11-2 to TRBJ2-7; D gene ambiguous. CDR3 length: 14 residues. Trimming shortened V by 3 bases and J by 2 bases, and 11 bases separated the two germline ends. In germline, CDR1 is SGHAT, CDR2 FQNNGV. CDR3 DNA sequence: TGTGCCAGCAGCTTGCAGCGCGACGCCTACGAGCAGTACTTC. Translation gives CASSLQRDAYEQYF. Full variable domain (missing parts from reference TRBV11-2 and TRBJ2-7): EAGVAQSPRYKIIEKRQSVAFWCNPISGHATLYWYQQILGQGPKLLIQFQNNGVVDDSQLPKDRFSAERLKGVDSTLKIQPAKLEDSAVYLCASSLQRDAYEQYFGPGTRLTVT.

The chain's CDR3 is CASSFSQGYNEQFF. In DNA form, the CDR3 reads TGTGCCAGCAGCTTTTCCCAGGGGTACAATGAGCAGTTCTTC. The chain employs TRBV7-2 and TRBJ2-1; D might be TRBD1 (6 bases). V was trimmed by 3 bases and J by 4 bases, leaving 10 bases between them. The CDR3 consists of 14 residues. CDR1 and CDR2 from the germline V gene are SGHTA and FQGNSA.

The chain employs TRBV7-2 and TRBJ2-1; 12 bases agree with TRBD2. The CDR3 is made up of 16 amino acids. Germline V gives CDR1 SGHTA, CDR2 FQGNSA. The junction had 11 bases not matched to a gene; V was cut back by 5 bases and J by 9 bases. For the CDR3, the DNA is TGTGCCAGCAGCCCCGGACTAGCGGGAATTAGTATTGAGCAGTTCTTC. As protein: CASSPGLAGISIEQFF.

The V call is TRBV11-2, the J call TRBJ2-1, with D possibly matching TRBD2 (5 bases). Germline loops: CDR1 SGHAT, CDR2 FQNNGV. Deletions cut 1 base from V and 5 bases from J, with 9 bases between. This CDR3 contains 14 residues. The CDR3 region has the DNA TGTGCCAGCAGCTTAGGCGGGTATAACAATGAGCAGTTCTTC. It translates to CASSLGGYNNEQFF.

In this sample, this clone turned up a few times. V and J are TRBV5-6 and TRBJ2-1, with no clear D. Per germline, CDR1 SGHDT and CDR2 YYEEEE. The CDR3 is 12 amino acids. Trimming left V 5 bases short and J 9 bases short, with 12 bases between. As DNA, the CDR3 is TGTGCCAGCAGAAATGGGCCAAGTGAGCAGTTCTTC. This codes for CASRNGPSEQFF.

In this sample, this clone turned up once. This chain connects TRBV5-1 to TRBJ2-1; the match to TRBD1 covers 7 bases. Germline V gene lookup returns CDR1 SGHRS and CDR2 YFSETQ. Trimming at V came to 2 bases and at J to 6 bases, leaving 8 bases not matched to a gene. The CDR3 covers 15 residues. DNA for the CDR3: TGCGCCAGCAGCTTTCGACAGGGTCGAGGCAATGAGCAGTTCTTC. Translation: CASSFRQGRGNEQFF.

The gene calls are TRBV27 and TRBJ2-3, with D hard to call. V lost 3 bases and J 3 bases, leaving 10 bases between the germline ends. Germline V gene lookup returns CDR1 MNHEY and CDR2 SMNVEV (reference sequence). The CDR3 loop spans 14 amino acids. The DNA of the CDR3 is TGTGCCAGCAGTTTCGGCGTGGGAACAGATACGCAGTATTTT. Amino acids: CASSFGVGTDTQYF.

The chain is built from TRBV7-9 and TRBJ1-2; D gene ambiguous. This CDR3 comprises 15 residues. The germline gives CDR1 SEHNR, CDR2 FQNEAQ (reference sequence). Trimming took off 5 bases at V and 0 bases at J, with 13 bases between the two ends. CDR3 amino acids: CASSGPRTANYGYTF. CDR3 nucleotide sequence: TGTGCCAGCAGCGGCCCCCGCACAGCTAACTATGGCTACACCTTC.

This chain joins TRBV27 and TRBJ2-1; tentative D call: TRBD1 (6 bases). The CDR3 has 15 residues. Germline V gene lookup returns CDR1 MNHEY and CDR2 SMNVEV (reference sequence). The V gene lost 4 bases and the J gene lost 6 bases, with 16 bases spanning the gap. The CDR3 nucleotides read TGTGCCAGCAGTTCCATACAGGGTTCTCTCAATGAGCAGTTCTTC. Translating gives CASSSIQGSLNEQFF.

This clone occurred a few times. V gene TRBV4-1 combines with J gene TRBJ2-2, with 7 bases matching TRBD2. Per the germline V gene, CDR1 is MGHRA and CDR2 is YSYEKL. The J segment lost 3 bases and the V segment lost 3 bases, leaving 7 bases of the junction unmatched. The CDR3 is 16 amino acids. The CDR3, as DNA: TGCGCCAGCAGCCAGAGTAGGACTAGTGACACCGGGGAGCTGTTTTTT. Translated: CASSQSRTSDTGELFF.

The CDR3 sequence: CSVVRGSQETQYF. The DNA for the CDR3 is TGCAGCGTTGTCAGAGGGTCCCAAGAGACCCAGTACTTC. This chain links TRBV29-1 with TRBJ2-5, with a weak D call TRBD2 (5 bases). V lost 4 bases, J lost 1 base, and 10 bases lay in between. CDR1 and CDR2 from the germline V gene are SQVTM and ANQGSEA. The CDR3 loop spans 13 amino acids.

This chain's CDR3 is CASSPRRGQGYEQYF. The CDR3, as DNA: TGTGCCAGCAGTCCCAGGCGTGGACAGGGGTACGAGCAGTACTTC. The rearrangement links TRBV27 to TRBJ2-7; 9 bases are a match to TRBD1. After removal of 5 bases from V and 4 bases from J, the junction contained 9 bases not matched to a gene. This CDR3 spans 15 amino acids. Germline V lookup: CDR1 MNHEY, CDR2 SMNVEV (reference sequence).